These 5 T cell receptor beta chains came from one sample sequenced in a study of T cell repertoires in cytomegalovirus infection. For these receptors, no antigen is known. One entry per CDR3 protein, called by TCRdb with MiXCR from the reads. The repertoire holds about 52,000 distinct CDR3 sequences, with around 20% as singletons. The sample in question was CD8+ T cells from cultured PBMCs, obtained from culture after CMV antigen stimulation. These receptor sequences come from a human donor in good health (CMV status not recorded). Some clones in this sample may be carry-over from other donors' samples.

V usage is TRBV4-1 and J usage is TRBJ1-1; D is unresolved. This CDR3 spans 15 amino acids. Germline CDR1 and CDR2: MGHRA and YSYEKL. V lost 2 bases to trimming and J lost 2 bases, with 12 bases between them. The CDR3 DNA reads TGCGCCAGCAGCCAACTGGAACAGCTAAACACTGAAGCTTTCTTT. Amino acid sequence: CASSQLEQLNTEAFF.

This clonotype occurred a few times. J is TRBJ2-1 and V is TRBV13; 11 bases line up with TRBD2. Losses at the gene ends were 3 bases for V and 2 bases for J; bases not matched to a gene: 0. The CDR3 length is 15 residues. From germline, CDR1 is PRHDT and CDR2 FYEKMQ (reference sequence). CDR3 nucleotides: TGTGCCAGCAGCTTGGGACTAGCGGCCTACAATGAGCAGTTCTTC. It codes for CASSLGLAAYNEQFF. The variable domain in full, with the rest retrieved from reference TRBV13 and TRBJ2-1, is AAGVIQSPRHLIKEKRETATLKCYPIPRHDTVYWYQQGPGQDPQFLISFYEKMQSDKGSIPDRFSAQQFSDYHSELNMSSLELGDSALYFCASSLGLAAYNEQFFGPGTRLTVL.

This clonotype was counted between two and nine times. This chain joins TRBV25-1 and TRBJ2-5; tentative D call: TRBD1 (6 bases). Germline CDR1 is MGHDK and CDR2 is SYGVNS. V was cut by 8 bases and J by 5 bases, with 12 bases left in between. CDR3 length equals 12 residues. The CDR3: CASSIDRETQYF. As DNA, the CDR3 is TGTGCCAGCTCTATCGACAGGGAGACCCAGTACTTC.

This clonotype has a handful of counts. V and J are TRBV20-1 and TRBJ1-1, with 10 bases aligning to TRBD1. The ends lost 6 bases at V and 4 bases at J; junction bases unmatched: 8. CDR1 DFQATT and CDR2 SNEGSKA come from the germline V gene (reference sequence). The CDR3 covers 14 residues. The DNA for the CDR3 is TGCAGTGCCCCGACAGGGGGCTCTAGCACTGAAGCTTTCTTT. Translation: CSAPTGGSSTEAFF.

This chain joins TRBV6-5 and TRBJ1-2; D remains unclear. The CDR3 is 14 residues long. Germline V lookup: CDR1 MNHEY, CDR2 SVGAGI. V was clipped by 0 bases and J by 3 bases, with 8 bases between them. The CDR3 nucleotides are TGTGCCAGCAGTTACTCGAACGGATACTATGGCTACACCTTC. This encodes CASSYSNGYYGYTF.